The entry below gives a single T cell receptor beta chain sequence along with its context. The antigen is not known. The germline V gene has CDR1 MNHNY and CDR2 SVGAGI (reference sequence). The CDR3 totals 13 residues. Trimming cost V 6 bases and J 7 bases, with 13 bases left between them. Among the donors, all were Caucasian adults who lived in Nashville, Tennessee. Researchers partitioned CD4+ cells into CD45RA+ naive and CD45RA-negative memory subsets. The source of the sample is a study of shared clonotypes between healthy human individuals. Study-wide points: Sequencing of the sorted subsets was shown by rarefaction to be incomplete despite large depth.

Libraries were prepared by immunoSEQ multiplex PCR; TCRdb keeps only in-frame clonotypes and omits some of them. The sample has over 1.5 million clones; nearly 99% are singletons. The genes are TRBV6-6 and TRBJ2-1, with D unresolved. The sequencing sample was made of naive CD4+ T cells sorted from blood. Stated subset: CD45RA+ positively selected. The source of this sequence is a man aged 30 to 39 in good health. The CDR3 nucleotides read TGTGCCAGCAGCCACCCGATCCTAAATGAGCAGTTCTTC. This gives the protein CASSHPILNEQFF.